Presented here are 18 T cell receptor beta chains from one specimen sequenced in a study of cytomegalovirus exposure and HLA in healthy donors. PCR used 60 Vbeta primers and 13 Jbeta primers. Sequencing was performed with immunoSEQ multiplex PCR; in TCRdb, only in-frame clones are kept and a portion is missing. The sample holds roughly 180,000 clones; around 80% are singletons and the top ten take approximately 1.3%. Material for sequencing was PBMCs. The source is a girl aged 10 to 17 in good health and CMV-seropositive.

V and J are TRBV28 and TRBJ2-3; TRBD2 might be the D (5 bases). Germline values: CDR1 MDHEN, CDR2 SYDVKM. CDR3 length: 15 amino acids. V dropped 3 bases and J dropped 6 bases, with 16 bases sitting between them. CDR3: CASSFRTPGMDTQYF. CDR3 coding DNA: TGTGCCAGCAGTTTTCGGACTCCCGGAATGGATACGCAGTATTTT.

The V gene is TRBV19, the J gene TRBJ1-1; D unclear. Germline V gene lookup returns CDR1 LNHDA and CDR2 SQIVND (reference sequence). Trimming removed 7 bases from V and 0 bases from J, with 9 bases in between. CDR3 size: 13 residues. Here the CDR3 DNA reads TGTGCCAGTACCCGTCGGGTGAACACTGAAGCTTTCTTT. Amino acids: CASTRRVNTEAFF.

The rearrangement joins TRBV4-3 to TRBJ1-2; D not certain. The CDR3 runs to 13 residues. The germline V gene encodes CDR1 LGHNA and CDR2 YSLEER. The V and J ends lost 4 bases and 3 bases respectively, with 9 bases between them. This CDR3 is CASSPLVDYGYTF. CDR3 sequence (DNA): TGCGCCAGCAGCCCGTTAGTGGACTATGGCTACACCTTC.

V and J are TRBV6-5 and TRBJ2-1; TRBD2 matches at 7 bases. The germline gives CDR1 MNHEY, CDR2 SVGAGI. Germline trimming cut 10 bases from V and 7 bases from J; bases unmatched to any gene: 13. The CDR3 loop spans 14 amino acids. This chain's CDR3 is CATTRAGVRNEQFF. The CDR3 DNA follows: TGTGCCACCACAAGGGCGGGAGTGAGAAATGAGCAGTTCTTC.

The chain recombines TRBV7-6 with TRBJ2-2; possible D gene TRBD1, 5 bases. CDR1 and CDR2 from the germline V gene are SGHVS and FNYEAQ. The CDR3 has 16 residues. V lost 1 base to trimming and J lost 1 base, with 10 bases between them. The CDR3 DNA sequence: TGTGCCAGCAGCTTAGTGGCAGGGAAGAACACCGGGGAGCTGTTTTTT. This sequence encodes CASSLVAGKNTGELFF. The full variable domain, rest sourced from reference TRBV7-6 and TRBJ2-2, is GAGVSQSPRYKVTKRGQDVALRCDPISGHVSLYWYRQALGQGPEFLTYFNYEAQQDKSGLPNDRFSAERPEGSISTLTIQRTEQRDSAMYRCASSLVAGKNTGELFFGEGSRLTVL.

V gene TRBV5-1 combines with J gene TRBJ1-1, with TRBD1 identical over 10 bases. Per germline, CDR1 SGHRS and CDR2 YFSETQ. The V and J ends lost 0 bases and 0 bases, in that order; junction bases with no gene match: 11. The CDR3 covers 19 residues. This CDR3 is CASSLGPPGQGRMNTEAFF. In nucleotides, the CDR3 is TGCGCCAGCAGCTTGGGACCCCCGGGACAGGGGCGTATGAACACTGAAGCTTTCTTT.

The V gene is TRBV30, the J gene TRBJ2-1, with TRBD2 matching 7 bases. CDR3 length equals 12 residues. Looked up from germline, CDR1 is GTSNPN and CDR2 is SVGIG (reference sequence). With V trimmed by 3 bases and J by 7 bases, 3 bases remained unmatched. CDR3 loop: CAWSISGNEQFF. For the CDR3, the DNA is TGTGCCTGGAGCATTAGCGGGAATGAGCAGTTCTTC.

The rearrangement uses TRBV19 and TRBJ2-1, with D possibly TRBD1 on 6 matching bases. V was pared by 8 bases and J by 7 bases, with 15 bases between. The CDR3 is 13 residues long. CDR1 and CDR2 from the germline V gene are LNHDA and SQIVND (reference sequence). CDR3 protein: CASRPYRVNEQFF. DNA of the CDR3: TGTGCCAGTCGACCCTACAGGGTTAATGAGCAGTTCTTC. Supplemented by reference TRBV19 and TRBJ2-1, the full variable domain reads DGGITQSPKYLFRKEGQNVTLSCEQNLNHDAMYWYRQDPGQGLRLIYYSQIVNDFQKGDIAEGYSVSREKKESFPLTVTSAQKNPTAFYLCASRPYRVNEQFFGPGTRLTVL.

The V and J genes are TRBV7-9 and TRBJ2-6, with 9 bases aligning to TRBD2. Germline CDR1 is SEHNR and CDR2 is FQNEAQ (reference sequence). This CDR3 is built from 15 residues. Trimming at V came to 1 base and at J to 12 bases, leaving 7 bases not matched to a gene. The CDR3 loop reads CASSLVGLAPFVLTF. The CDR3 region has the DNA TGTGCCAGCAGCTTAGTCGGACTAGCGCCTTTCGTCCTGACTTTC.

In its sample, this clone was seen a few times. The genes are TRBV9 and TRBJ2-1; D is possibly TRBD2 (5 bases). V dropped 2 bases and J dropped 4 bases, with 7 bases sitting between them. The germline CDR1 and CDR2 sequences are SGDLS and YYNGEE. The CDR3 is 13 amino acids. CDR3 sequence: CASSVSGYNEQFF. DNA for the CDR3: TGTGCCAGCAGCGTCAGCGGATACAATGAGCAGTTCTTC.

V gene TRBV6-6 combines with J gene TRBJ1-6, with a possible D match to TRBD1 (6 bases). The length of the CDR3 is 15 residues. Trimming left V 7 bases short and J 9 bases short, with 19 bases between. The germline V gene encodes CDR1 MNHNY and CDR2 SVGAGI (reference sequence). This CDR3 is CASNDRSPLGSPLHF. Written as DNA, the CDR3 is TGTGCCAGCAACGACAGGTCGCCATTGGGTTCACCCCTCCACTTT.

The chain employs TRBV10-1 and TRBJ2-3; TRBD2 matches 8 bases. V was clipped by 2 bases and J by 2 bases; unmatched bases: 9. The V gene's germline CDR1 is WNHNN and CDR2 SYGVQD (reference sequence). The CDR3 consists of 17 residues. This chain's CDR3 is CASSESLVSGDTDTQYF. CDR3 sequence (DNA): TGCGCCAGCAGTGAGAGTTTGGTTAGCGGGGACACAGATACGCAGTATTTT.

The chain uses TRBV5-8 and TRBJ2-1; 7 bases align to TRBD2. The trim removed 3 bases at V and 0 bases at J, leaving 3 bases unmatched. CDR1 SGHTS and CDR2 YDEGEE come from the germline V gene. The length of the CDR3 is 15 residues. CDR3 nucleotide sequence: TGTGCCAGCAGCTCCGGACTAGTCTCCTACAATGAGCAGTTCTTC. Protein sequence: CASSSGLVSYNEQFF.

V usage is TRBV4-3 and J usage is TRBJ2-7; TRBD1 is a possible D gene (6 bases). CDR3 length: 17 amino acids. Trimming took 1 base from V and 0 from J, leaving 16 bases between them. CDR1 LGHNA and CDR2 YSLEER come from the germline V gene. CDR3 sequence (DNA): TGCGCCAGCAGCCAAGGACATACAGGGACGTCCTCCTACGAGCAGTACTTC. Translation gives CASSQGHTGTSSYEQYF.

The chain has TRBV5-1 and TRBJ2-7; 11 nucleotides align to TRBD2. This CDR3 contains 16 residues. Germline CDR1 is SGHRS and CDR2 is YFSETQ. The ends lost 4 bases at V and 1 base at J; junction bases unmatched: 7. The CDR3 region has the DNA TGCGCCAGCAGCGGGACTAGCGGAGGGGGTTCCTACGAGCAGTACTTC. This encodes CASSGTSGGGSYEQYF.

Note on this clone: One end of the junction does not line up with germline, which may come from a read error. In DNA, the CDR3 is TGTGCCAGCAGAGAAGGGGGGGGACTAGCGGGCTCCCGAGAGACCCAGTACTTC. It specifies CASREGGGLAGSRETQYF. The rearrangement uses TRBV6-1 and TRBJ2-5; 12 bases are a match to TRBD2. Germline values: CDR1 MNHNS, CDR2 SASEGT. The CDR3 extends over 18 amino acids.

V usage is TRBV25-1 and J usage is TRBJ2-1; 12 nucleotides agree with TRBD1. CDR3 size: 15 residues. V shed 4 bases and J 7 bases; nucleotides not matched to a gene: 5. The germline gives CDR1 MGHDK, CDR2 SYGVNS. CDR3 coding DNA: TGTGCCAGCAGTGGGGACAGGGGGCTGATTAATGAGCAGTTCTTC. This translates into CASSGDRGLINEQFF.

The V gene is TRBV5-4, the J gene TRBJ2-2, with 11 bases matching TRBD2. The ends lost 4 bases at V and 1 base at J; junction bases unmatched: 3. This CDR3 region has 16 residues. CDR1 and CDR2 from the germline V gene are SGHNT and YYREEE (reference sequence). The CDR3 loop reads CASSKGLAENTGELFF. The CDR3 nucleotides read TGTGCCAGCAGCAAGGGACTAGCGGAGAACACCGGGGAGCTGTTTTTT.